A single sample gave rise to the 13 T cell receptor beta chains below, sequenced in a study of CD8 T cells in ankylosing spondylitis. Each CDR3 protein is one row after TCRdb ran MiXCR on the 5' RACE reads. Among around 150,000 distinct CDR3 sequences listed, roughly 18% were seen once. The specimen sequenced was blood, either unsorted or a sorted T cell fraction (not recorded which). These receptor sequences come from a male donor with ankylosing spondylitis or in good health (not recorded which).

This clonotype was recorded a few times. This sequence joins TRBV5-6 and TRBJ2-2; 14 bases fit TRBD2. Germline CDR1 is SGHDT and CDR2 is YYEEEE. V gave up 5 bases and J gave up 4 bases; unmatched junction bases: 4. CDR3 length equals 16 residues. This CDR3 is CASRMGLAGVTGELFF. The CDR3 nucleotides read TGTGCCAGCAGGATGGGACTAGCGGGAGTCACCGGGGAGCTGTTTTTT.

The table lists this clonotype with many counts. J is TRBJ2-7 and V is TRBV7-9; D ambiguous. The germline V and J ends were trimmed by 1 base and 3 bases, with 10 bases remaining between them. This CDR3 has 14 residues. Germline CDR1 and CDR2: SEHNR and FQNEAQ (reference sequence). CDR3 sequence: CASSLEQTSYEQYF. The CDR3, as DNA: TGTGCCAGCAGCTTAGAACAGACGAGCTACGAGCAGTACTTC.

This clonotype has more than one count but fewer than ten. J is TRBJ2-7 and V is TRBV11-2, with TRBD2 identical over 13 bases. Germline V CDR1 and CDR2: SGHAT, FQNNGV. The junction had 7 bases not matched to a gene; V was cut back by 4 bases and J by 7 bases. This CDR3 has 15 residues. Written as DNA, the CDR3 is TGTGCCAGCAGCTCGGTGGGACTAGCGGGAAGAGAGCAGTACTTC. This encodes CASSSVGLAGREQYF.

This clonotype has ten or more counts. The chain links TRBV10-3 to TRBJ2-7; weak D call: TRBD2 (5 bases). This CDR3 comprises 11 residues. Germline assignment: CDR1 ENHRY and CDR2 SYGVKD. The V and J ends lost 8 bases and 4 bases respectively, with 9 bases between them. CDR3 bases: TGTGCCATCGGTCGGGATTACGAGCAGTACTTC. Its protein product is CAIGRDYEQYF.

This clonotype was seen at least ten times. The chain combines TRBV5-1 with TRBJ2-1, with D perhaps assigned TRBD1 or TRBD2 (5 bases each). V was pared by 3 bases and J by 1 base, with 14 bases between. The CDR3 has 16 amino acids. Per germline, CDR1 SGHRS and CDR2 YFSETQ. CDR3 nucleotide sequence: TGCGCCAGCAGCTCCTCAGGGACCCAATCCTACAATGAGCAGTTCTTC. Translating gives CASSSSGTQSYNEQFF.

J is TRBJ2-1 and V is TRBV2; the D is unclear. The CDR3 covers 12 residues. Germline V CDR1 and CDR2: SNHLY, FYNNEI. V lost 1 base and J 7 bases, leaving 5 bases between the germline ends. CDR3 DNA: TGTGCCAGCAGTGAAGAGGTAAATGAGCAGTTCTTC. Translation: CASSEEVNEQFF.

This sequence joins TRBV12-3 or TRBV12-4 and TRBJ2-7; TRBD1 aligns across 8 bases. V gave up 5 bases and J gave up 1 base; unmatched junction bases: 7. The CDR3 runs 15 residues. CDR3 loop: CASSIDRGRSYEQYF. The CDR3 DNA is TGTGCCAGCAGTATCGACAGGGGCAGATCCTACGAGCAGTACTTC.

The V call is TRBV4-1, the J call TRBJ1-2, with D unresolved. Trimming removed 0 bases at V and 4 bases at J, with 15 bases between. The CDR3 totals 16 residues. Germline CDR1 and CDR2: MGHRA and YSYEKL. CDR3 loop: CASSQERGGPTYGYTF. The CDR3 DNA sequence: TGCGCCAGCAGCCAAGAAAGAGGAGGGCCCACCTATGGCTACACCTTC.

This clonotype has ten or more counts. This chain links TRBV12-3 or TRBV12-4 with TRBJ2-7; 7 bases fit TRBD1. V gave up 6 bases and J gave up 0 bases; unmatched junction bases: 5. This CDR3 spans 14 amino acids. The CDR3 nucleotides are TGTGCCAGCAGGCAACAGGGGTACTCCTACGAGCAGTACTTC. It encodes CASRQQGYSYEQYF.

The V gene is TRBV5-1, the J gene TRBJ2-6, with TRBD1 identical over 8 bases. From germline, CDR1 is SGHRS and CDR2 YFSETQ. After removal of 0 bases from V and 0 bases from J, the junction contained 5 bases not matched to a gene. The CDR3 covers 18 residues. As DNA, the CDR3 is TGCGCCAGCAGCTTGGACAGGGGGTTCCCCTCTGGGGCCAACGTCCTGACTTTC. This codes for CASSLDRGFPSGANVLTF.

On this clonotype itself: This may be a read error: a much more frequent sequence differs by one nucleotide. V usage is TRBV19 and J usage is TRBJ2-1, with 8 bases aligning to TRBD2. J lost 8 bases, V lost 10 bases, and 19 bases had no gene match. The CDR3 is made up of 16 amino acids. The germline CDR1 and CDR2 sequences are LNHDA and SQIVND (reference sequence). CDR3 coding DNA: TGTGCCACTAAGGCGTTTGACGGGAGGGCCATTGATGAGCAGTTCTTC. It yields the protein CATKAFDGRAIDEQFF.

This clonotype occurred many times. V and J are TRBV5-1 and TRBJ1-1, with D perhaps TRBD1 (6 bases). This CDR3 region has 15 residues. V was clipped by 2 bases and J by 2 bases, with 13 bases between them. Germline V lookup: CDR1 SGHRS, CDR2 YFSETQ. The CDR3 DNA is TGCGCCAGCAGCTTCTCCAGGGGTGGAAACACTGAAGCTTTCTTT. Protein product: CASSFSRGGNTEAFF.

The chain uses TRBV29-1 and TRBJ2-3; 8 positions agree with TRBD2. The V and J ends lost 8 bases and 4 bases, in that order; junction bases with no gene match: 14. CDR3 length: 15 residues. The germline CDR1 and CDR2 sequences are SQVTM and ANQGSEA. CDR3 region: CSSRGTGGFPDTQYF. In DNA, the CDR3 is TGCAGCTCCCGGGGGACGGGAGGGTTCCCAGATACGCAGTATTTT.